The clone carrying this T cell receptor beta chain was seen many times. The V and J ends lost 6 bases and 0 bases, in that order; junction bases with no gene match: 14. Germline lookup yields CDR1 MDHEN and CDR2 SYDVKM. The length of the CDR3 is 18 residues. The authors prepared the TCRbeta library with unique molecular identifiers. Using its own MiXCR run on the PCR reads, TCRdb lists one record per CDR3 protein. The sample holds about 200,000 distinct CDR3 sequences, roughly 6.6% seen once. The sample originates from a study of T-cell reconstitution after alpha-beta-depleted transplantation in children.

V and J are TRBV28 and TRBJ1-1, with 9 bases that match TRBD1. This receptor was taken from a boy between 2 and 10 years old with acute lymphoblastic leukemia, due to receive a stem cell transplant. The sample here was PBMCs, taken before TCRalphabeta/CD19-depleted stem cell transplant. The CDR3 loop reads CASSQERGTGHMNTEAFF. CDR3 coding DNA: TGTGCCAGCAGCCAGGAACGAGGGACAGGGCACATGAACACTGAAGCTTTCTTT.